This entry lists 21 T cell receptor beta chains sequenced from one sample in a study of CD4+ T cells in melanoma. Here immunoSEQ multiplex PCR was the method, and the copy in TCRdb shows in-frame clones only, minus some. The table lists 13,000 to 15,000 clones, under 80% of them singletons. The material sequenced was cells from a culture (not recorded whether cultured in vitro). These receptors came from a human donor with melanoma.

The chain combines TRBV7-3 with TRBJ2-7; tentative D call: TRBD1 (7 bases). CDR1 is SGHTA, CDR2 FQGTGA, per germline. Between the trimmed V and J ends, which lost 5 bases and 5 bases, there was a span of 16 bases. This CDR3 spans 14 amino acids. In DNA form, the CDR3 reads TGTGCCAGCAGCAAACAGGGGACTGGCGACGAGCAGTACTTC. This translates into CASSKQGTGDEQYF.

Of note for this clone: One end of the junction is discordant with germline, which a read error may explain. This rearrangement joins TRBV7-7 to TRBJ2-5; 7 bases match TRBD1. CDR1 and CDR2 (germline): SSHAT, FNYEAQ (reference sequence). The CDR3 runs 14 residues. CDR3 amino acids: CASSQQGSGETQYF. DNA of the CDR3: TGTGCTAGCAGCCAACAGGGGTCGGGAGAGACCCAGTACTTC.

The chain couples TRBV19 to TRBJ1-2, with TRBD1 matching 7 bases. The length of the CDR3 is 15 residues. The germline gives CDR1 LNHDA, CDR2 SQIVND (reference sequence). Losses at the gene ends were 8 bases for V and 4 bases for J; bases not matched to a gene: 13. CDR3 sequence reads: CASRQAGTERYGYTF. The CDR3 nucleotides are TGTGCCAGTCGACAAGCCGGGACAGAGCGCTATGGCTACACCTTC.

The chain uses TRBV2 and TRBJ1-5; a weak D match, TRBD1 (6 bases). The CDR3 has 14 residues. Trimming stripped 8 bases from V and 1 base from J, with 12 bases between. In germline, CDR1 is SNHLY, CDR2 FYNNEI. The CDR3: CASGRGLSNQPQHF. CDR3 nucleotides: TGTGCCAGCGGCAGGGGCTTGAGCAATCAGCCCCAGCATTTT.

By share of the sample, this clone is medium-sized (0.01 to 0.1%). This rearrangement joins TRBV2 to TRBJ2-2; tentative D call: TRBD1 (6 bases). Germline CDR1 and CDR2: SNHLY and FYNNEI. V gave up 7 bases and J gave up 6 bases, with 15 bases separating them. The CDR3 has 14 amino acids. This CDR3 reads CASKVLGAAGELFF. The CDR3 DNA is TGTGCCAGCAAGGTCTTGGGGGCAGCCGGGGAGCTGTTTTTT.

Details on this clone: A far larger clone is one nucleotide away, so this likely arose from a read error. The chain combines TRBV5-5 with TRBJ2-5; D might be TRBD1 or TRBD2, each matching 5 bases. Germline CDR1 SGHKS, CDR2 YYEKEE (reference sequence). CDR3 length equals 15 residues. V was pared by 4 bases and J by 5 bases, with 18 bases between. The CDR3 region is CASSLGAGVRETQYF. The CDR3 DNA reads TGTGCCAGCAGCCTCGGGGCCGGGGTTCGGGAGACCCAGTACTTC. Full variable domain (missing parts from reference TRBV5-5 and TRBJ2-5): DAGVTQSPTHLIKTRGQQVTLRCSPISGHKSVSWYQQVLGQGPQFIFQYYEKEERGRGNFPDRFSARQFPNYSSELNVNALLLGDSALYLCASSLGAGVRETQYFGPGTRLLVL.

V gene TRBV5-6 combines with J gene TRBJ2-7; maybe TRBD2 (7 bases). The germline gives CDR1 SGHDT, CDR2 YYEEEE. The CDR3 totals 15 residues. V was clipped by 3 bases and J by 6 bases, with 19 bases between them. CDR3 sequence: CASSSRAGAYSEQYF. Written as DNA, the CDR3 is TGTGCCAGCAGCTCCCGGGCGGGGGCCTATTCCGAGCAGTACTTC.

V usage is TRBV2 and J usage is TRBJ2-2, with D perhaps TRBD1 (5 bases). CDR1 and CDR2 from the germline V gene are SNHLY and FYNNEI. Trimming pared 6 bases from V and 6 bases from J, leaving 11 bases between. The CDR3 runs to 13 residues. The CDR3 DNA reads TGTGCCAGCAGCCAGGGTCAGGCCGGGGAGCTGTTTTTT. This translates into CASSQGQAGELFF.

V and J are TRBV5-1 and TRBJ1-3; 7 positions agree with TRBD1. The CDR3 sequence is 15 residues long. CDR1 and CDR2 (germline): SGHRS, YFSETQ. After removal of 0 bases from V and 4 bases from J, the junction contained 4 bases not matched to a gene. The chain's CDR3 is CASSLGTGEGNTIYF. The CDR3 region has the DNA TGCGCCAGCAGCTTGGGAACAGGGGAAGGAAACACCATATATTTT.

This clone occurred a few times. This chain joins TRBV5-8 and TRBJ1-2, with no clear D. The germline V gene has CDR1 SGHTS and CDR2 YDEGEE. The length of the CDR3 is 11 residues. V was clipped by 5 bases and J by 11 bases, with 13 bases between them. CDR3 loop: CASSYAREYTF. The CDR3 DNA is TGTGCCAGCAGTTACGCGCGAGAATACACCTTC.

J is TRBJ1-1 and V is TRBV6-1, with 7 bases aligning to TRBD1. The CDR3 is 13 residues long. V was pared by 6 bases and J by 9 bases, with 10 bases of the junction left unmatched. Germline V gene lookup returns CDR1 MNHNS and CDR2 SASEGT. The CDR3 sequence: CASRITGTVKAFF. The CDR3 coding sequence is TGTGCCAGCAGAATCACCGGGACAGTTAAAGCTTTCTTT.

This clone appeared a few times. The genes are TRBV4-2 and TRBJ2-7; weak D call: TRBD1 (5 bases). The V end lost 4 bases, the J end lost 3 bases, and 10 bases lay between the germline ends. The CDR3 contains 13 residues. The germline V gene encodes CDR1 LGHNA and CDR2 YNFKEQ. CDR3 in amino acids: CASSPGQFYEQYF. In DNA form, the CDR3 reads TGTGCCAGCAGCCCCGGACAATTCTACGAGCAGTACTTC.

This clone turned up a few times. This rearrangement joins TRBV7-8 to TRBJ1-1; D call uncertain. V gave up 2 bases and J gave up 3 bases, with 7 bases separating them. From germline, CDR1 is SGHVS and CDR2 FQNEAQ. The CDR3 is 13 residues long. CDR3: CASSLIIDTEAFF. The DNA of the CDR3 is TGTGCCAGCAGCTTAATAATCGACACTGAAGCTTTCTTT. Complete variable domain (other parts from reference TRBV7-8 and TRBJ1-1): GAGVSQSPRYKVAKRGQDVALRCDPISGHVSLFWYQQALGQGPEFLTYFQNEAQLDKSGLPSDRFFAERPEGSVSTLKIQRTQQEDSAVYLCASSLIIDTEAFFGQGTRLTVV.

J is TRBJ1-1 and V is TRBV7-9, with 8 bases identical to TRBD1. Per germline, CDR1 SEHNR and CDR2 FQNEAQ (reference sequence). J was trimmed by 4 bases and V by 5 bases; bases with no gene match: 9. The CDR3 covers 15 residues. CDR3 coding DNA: TGTGCCAGCAGCCTCAGGGGGCTAGGTAGCACTGAAGCTTTCTTT. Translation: CASSLRGLGSTEAFF.

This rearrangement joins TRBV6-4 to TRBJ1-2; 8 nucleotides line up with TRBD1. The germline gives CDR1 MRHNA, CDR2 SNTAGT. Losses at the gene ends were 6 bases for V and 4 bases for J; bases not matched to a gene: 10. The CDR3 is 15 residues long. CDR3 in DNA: TGTGCCAGCAGCCCTTATTCGGACAGGGCCTATGGCTACACCTTC. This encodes CASSPYSDRAYGYTF.

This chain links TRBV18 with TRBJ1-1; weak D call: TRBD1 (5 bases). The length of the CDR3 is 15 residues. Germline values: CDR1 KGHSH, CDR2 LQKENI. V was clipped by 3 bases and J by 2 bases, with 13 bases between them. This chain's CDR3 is CASSPTHGGNTEAFF. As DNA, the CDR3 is TGTGCCAGCTCACCGACCCATGGGGGAAACACTGAAGCTTTCTTT.

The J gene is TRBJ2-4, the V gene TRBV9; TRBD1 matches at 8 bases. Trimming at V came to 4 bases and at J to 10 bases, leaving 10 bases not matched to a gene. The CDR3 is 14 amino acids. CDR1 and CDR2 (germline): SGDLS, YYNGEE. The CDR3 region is CASSPRTGTKIQYF. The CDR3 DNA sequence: TGTGCCAGCAGCCCCCGGACAGGGACAAAGATTCAGTACTTC.

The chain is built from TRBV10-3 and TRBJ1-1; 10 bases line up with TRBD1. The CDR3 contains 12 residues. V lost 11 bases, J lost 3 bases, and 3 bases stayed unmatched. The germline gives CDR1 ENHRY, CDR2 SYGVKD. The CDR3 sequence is CAAGQGDTEAFF. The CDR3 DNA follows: TGTGCCGCAGGACAGGGGGACACTGAAGCTTTCTTT.

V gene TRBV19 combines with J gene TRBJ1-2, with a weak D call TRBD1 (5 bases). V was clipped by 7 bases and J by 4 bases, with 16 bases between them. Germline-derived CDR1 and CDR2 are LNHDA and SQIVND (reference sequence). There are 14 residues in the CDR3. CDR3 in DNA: TGTGCCAGTAAAGATGCGGGGCTACCCTATGGCTACACCTTC. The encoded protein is CASKDAGLPYGYTF.

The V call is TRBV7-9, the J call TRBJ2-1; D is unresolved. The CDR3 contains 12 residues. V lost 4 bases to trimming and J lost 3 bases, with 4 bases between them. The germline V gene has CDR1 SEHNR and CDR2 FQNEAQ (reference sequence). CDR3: CASSWDYNEQFF. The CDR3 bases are TGTGCCAGCAGCTGGGACTACAATGAGCAGTTCTTC. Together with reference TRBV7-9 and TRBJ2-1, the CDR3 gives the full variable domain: DTGVSQNPRHKITKRGQNVTFRCDPISEHNRLYWYRQTLGQGPEFLTYFQNEAQLEKSRLLSDRFSAERPKGSFSTLEIQRTEQGDSAMYLCASSWDYNEQFFGPGTRLTVL.

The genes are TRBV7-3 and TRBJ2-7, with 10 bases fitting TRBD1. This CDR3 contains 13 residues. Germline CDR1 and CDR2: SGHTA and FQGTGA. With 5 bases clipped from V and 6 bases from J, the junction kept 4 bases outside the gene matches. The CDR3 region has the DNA TGTGCCAGCAGCAAAGACAGGGGGCGCGAGCAGTACTTC. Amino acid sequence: CASSKDRGREQYF.